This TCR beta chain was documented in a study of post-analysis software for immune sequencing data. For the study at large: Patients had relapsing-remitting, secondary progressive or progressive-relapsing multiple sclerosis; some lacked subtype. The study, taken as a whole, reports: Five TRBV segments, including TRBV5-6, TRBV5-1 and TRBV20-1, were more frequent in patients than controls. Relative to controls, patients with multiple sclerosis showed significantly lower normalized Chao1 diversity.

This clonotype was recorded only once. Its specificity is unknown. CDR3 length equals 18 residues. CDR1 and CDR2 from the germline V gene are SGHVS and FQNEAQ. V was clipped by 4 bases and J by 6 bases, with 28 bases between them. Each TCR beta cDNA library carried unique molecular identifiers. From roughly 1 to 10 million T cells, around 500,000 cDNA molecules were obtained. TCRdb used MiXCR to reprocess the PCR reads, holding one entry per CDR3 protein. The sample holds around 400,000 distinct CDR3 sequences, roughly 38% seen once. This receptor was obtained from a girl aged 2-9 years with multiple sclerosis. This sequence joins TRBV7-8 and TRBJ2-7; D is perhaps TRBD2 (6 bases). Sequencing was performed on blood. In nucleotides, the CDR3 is TGTGCCAGCAGCTCATCAATCGGGGGTTGGCGGGGACGTCTCGAGCAGTACTTC. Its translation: CASSSSIGGWRGRLEQYF.